The 30 T cell receptor beta chains in this list originate from one sample, sequenced in a study of T cells in Graves' hyperthyroidism and ophthalmopathy. Amplified regions were TCR beta CDR3 sequences from RNA transcripts. The primer set for the first-round RT-PCR of the TCR CDR3 was HTBI. TCRdb re-derived calls from the multiplex PCR reads in MiXCR, one entry per CDR3 protein. The top ten hold roughly 26% of the sample, which has fewer than 400,000 distinct CDR3 sequences, around 14% seen once. Sequencing was carried out using blood. The receptors come from a woman between 18 and 29 years old with Graves' hyperthyroidism that later progressed to Graves' ophthalmopathy.

The chain uses TRBV12-3 or TRBV12-4 and TRBJ2-6, with TRBD1 identical over 7 bases. The CDR3 extends over 17 amino acids. V was clipped by 6 bases and J by 2 bases; unmatched bases: 10. As DNA, the CDR3 is TGTGCCAGCAGCCGTGTCCCAGGGGGTACTGGGGCCAACGTCCTGACTTTC. Protein sequence: CASSRVPGGTGANVLTF.

This clonotype was counted at least ten times. This chain connects TRBV7-2 to TRBJ1-6; TRBD1 aligns across 9 bases. CDR3 length: 16 amino acids. Per the germline V gene, CDR1 is SGHTA and CDR2 is FQGNSA. The trim removed 3 bases at V and 5 bases at J, leaving 5 bases unmatched. The DNA of the CDR3 is TGTGCCAGCAGCTTCGTGGGACAGGGAAATAATTCACCCCTCCACTTT. Its translation is CASSFVGQGNNSPLHF.

The sample holds a few counts of this clonotype. The chain joins TRBV24-1 to TRBJ2-3, with a possible D match to TRBD1 (5 bases). Looked up from germline, CDR1 is KGHDR and CDR2 is SFDVKD. Trimming removed 3 bases from V and 2 bases from J, with 8 bases in between. This CDR3 is 14 amino acids long. The CDR3 protein is CATSDARATDTQYF. CDR3 DNA sequence: TGTGCCACCAGTGATGCCAGGGCCACAGATACGCAGTATTTT.

The J gene is TRBJ2-3, the V gene TRBV9, with 7 bases aligning to TRBD1. The germline V gene has CDR1 SGDLS and CDR2 YYNGEE. The CDR3 is made up of 14 amino acids. The ends lost 3 bases at V and 6 bases at J; junction bases unmatched: 7. DNA for the CDR3: TGTGCCAGCAGCGAAGACAGGGTCTGGGATACGCAGTATTTT. It is translated as CASSEDRVWDTQYF.

This clonotype was observed many times. V and J are TRBV6-1 and TRBJ2-7, with 11 positions matching TRBD2. The V segment lost 5 bases and the J segment 4 bases; nucleotides outside the gene matches: 7. CDR1 MNHNS and CDR2 SASEGT come from the germline V gene. This CDR3 has 15 amino acids. DNA for the CDR3: TGTGCCAGCAGTTCCGGGACTAGCGGAAAGTACGAGCAGTACTTC. Translated: CASSSGTSGKYEQYF.

This clonotype was counted ten times or more. V is TRBV3-1 and J is TRBJ2-7, with D perhaps matching TRBD2 (6 bases). The ends were cut back, 1 base at V and 7 bases at J, with 14 bases in the middle. This CDR3 comprises 14 residues. The germline V gene has CDR1 LGHDT and CDR2 YNNKEL (reference sequence). The CDR3 DNA reads as TGTGCCAGCAGCCAAGTAAGGGCTAGCGTTGAGCAGTACTTC. This encodes CASSQVRASVEQYF.

The chain combines TRBV6-1 with TRBJ1-6; 8 positions agree with TRBD1. The V gene end was trimmed by 6 bases and the J gene end by 14 bases; junction bases not matched to a gene: 9. In germline, CDR1 is MNHNS, CDR2 SASEGT. This CDR3 region has 13 residues. The CDR3 nucleotides read TGTGCCAGCAGGGGACAGGCCGTAGAGGCCCTCCACTTT. Translating gives CASRGQAVEALHF.

This clonotype was seen repeatedly, ten times or more. J is TRBJ2-1 and V is TRBV6-2 or TRBV6-3, with 7 nucleotides matching TRBD1. This CDR3 has 14 residues. Germline loops: CDR1 MNHEY, CDR2 SVGEGT. Trimming removed 4 bases from V and 6 bases from J; junction bases left unmatched: 6. CDR3 loop: CASSSGTESNEQFF. The CDR3 nucleotides read TGTGCCAGCAGTTCCGGGACAGAGAGCAATGAGCAGTTCTTC.

This clonotype was detected only a few times. The chain joins TRBV7-9 to TRBJ2-6, with D possibly called TRBD1 or TRBD2 (5 bases each). In germline, CDR1 is SEHNR, CDR2 FQNEAQ (reference sequence). Trimming cost V 1 base and J 12 bases, with 13 bases left between them. This CDR3 is built from 14 residues. CDR3 DNA sequence: TGTGCCAGCAGCTTAGTCGAGGGGTCCCGCGTCCTGACTTTC. It yields the protein CASSLVEGSRVLTF.

This clonotype was seen only a few times. This CDR3 reads CASLFTGAGGELFF. For the CDR3, the DNA is TGCGCCAGCTTGTTTACGGGGGCGGGCGGGGAGCTGTTTTTT. The chain combines TRBV10-2 with TRBJ2-2, with D perhaps matching TRBD1 or TRBD2 (6 bases each). The V end lost 8 bases, the J end lost 7 bases, and 17 bases lay between the germline ends. The CDR3 contains 14 residues. The germline CDR1 and CDR2 sequences are WSHSY and SAAADI.

This clonotype was counted between two and nine times. The gene calls are TRBV2 and TRBJ1-2; 8 bases fit TRBD1. Trimming removed 1 base from V and 5 bases from J; junction bases left unmatched: 9. CDR3 size: 16 residues. CDR1 and CDR2 from the germline V gene are SNHLY and FYNNEI. CDR3 amino acids: CASSEVPGQVVYGYTF. CDR3 DNA sequence: TGTGCCAGCAGTGAAGTGCCGGGACAGGTTGTTTATGGCTACACCTTC.

In its sample, this clonotype was seen many times. The chain combines TRBV6-2 or TRBV6-3 with TRBJ2-1; D gene unclear. This CDR3 region has 13 residues. Trimming removed 6 bases from V and 8 bases from J, with 14 bases in between. CDR1 is MNHEY and CDR2 is SVGEGT in the germline V gene. In nucleotides, the CDR3 is TGTGCCAGCAGACTGGACCTTTCCGATGAGCAGTTCTTC. The encoded protein is CASRLDLSDEQFF.

The J gene is TRBJ2-2, the V gene TRBV27, with 8 bases aligning to TRBD1. This CDR3 is built from 12 residues. J lost 6 bases, V lost 8 bases, and 2 bases had no gene match. Germline CDR1 MNHEY, CDR2 SMNVEV (reference sequence). CDR3 residues: CASGQGSGELFF. The CDR3 bases are TGTGCCAGCGGACAGGGATCCGGGGAGCTGTTTTTT.

This clonotype has just a few counts. The genes are TRBV14 and TRBJ1-1, with unresolved D. The V gene lost 0 bases and the J gene lost 0 bases, with 8 bases spanning the gap. Germline CDR1 is SGHDN and CDR2 is FVKESK. This CDR3 spans 15 amino acids. CDR3 residues: CASSQDPIMNTEAFF. The CDR3 DNA is TGTGCCAGCAGCCAAGACCCGATTATGAACACTGAAGCTTTCTTT.

This clonotype appeared many times. The V and J genes are TRBV4-3 and TRBJ2-7; 8 nucleotides align to TRBD1. Germline loops: CDR1 LGHNA, CDR2 YSLEER. J lost 2 bases, V lost 0 bases, and 3 bases had no gene match. The CDR3 is made up of 15 amino acids. The CDR3 sequence: CASSQEMDRAYEQYF. In DNA, the CDR3 is TGCGCCAGCAGCCAAGAGATGGACAGGGCCTACGAGCAGTACTTC.

The gene calls are TRBV6-2 or TRBV6-3 and TRBJ1-5, with D possibly being TRBD1 (5 bases). Trimming cost V 6 bases and J 4 bases, with 16 bases left between them. There are 15 residues in the CDR3. The V gene's germline CDR1 is MNHEY and CDR2 SVGEGT. This chain's CDR3 is CASRNRTPPNQPQHF. DNA for the CDR3: TGTGCCAGCAGAAACAGGACTCCTCCAAATCAGCCCCAGCATTTT.

Ten or more counts support this clonotype. J is TRBJ1-5 and V is TRBV5-1, with 9 bases identical to TRBD1. The V and J ends lost 0 bases and 0 bases, in that order; junction bases with no gene match: 1. Germline values: CDR1 SGHRS, CDR2 YFSETQ. The CDR3 has 16 amino acids. Here the CDR3 reads CASSLGDRDSNQPQHF. The CDR3 DNA sequence: TGCGCCAGCAGCTTGGGGGACAGGGATAGCAATCAGCCCCAGCATTTT.

This clonotype was counted ten times or more. The chain carries TRBV2 and TRBJ1-5, with a possible D match to TRBD1 (6 bases). Germline CDR1 SNHLY, CDR2 FYNNEI. This CDR3 is built from 14 residues. V shed 6 bases and J shed 4 bases, with 13 bases lying between them. The CDR3 spells CASSSWDTNQPQHF. CDR3 nucleotides: TGTGCCAGCAGCTCATGGGACACGAATCAGCCCCAGCATTTT.

This clonotype was seen a handful of times. This is likely a read error, given that the CDR3 carries no conserved phenylalanine or tryptophan at its end. The chain links TRBV28 to TRBJ2-7; tentatively, D is TRBD1 (6 bases). Trimming stripped 3 bases from V and 4 bases from J, with 10 bases between. CDR1 is MDHEN and CDR2 is SYDVKM in the germline V gene. The CDR3 runs to 13 residues. The CDR3 region has the DNA TGTGCCAGCAGTTTCTTACAGGGTTACGAGCAGTACCTC. Translated, it gives CASSFLQGYEQYL.

The chain couples TRBV20-1 to TRBJ2-2; no firm D call. With 0 bases removed from V and 7 bases from J, the gap between germline ends came to 6 bases. This CDR3 has 12 residues. Germline V CDR1 and CDR2: DFQATT, SNEGSKA (reference sequence). The CDR3: CSARDQVGELFF. CDR3 nucleotide sequence: TGCAGTGCTAGAGATCAAGTCGGGGAGCTGTTTTTT.

V and J are TRBV24-1 and TRBJ1-3; TRBD1 might be the D (6 bases). Germline values: CDR1 KGHDR, CDR2 SFDVKD. This CDR3 comprises 16 residues. The V end lost 5 bases, the J end lost 0 bases, and 13 bases lay between the germline ends. This CDR3 reads CATSGGLVLSGNTIYF. In nucleotides, the CDR3 is TGTGCCACCAGTGGGGGGCTGGTTCTCTCTGGAAACACCATATATTTT.

In this sample, this clonotype turned up many times. The gene calls are TRBV28 and TRBJ1-5, with a weak D call TRBD1 (5 bases). The germline CDR1 and CDR2 sequences are MDHEN and SYDVKM. CDR3 size: 13 residues. V lost 4 bases and J lost 3, with 7 bases in between. The CDR3 DNA sequence: TGTGCCAGCAGTTGGGGGATCAATCAGCCCCAGCATTTT. It specifies CASSWGINQPQHF.

This clonotype occurred many times. The V gene is TRBV6-1, the J gene TRBJ2-1; 9 bases are a match to TRBD1. The J segment lost 9 bases and the V segment lost 5 bases, leaving 8 bases of the junction unmatched. The CDR3 runs 14 residues. The germline gives CDR1 MNHNS, CDR2 SASEGT. In DNA form, the CDR3 reads TGTGCCAGCAGTTTCCGGGACAGGGTGGTTGAGCAGTTCTTC. Protein sequence: CASSFRDRVVEQFF.

This clonotype was detected a few times. The V call is TRBV3-1, the J call TRBJ2-7, with 10 bases aligning to TRBD2. V was clipped by 1 base and J by 3 bases; unmatched bases: 6. Germline CDR1 and CDR2: LGHDT and YNNKEL (reference sequence). The CDR3 has 16 amino acids. The CDR3 sequence is CASSQGRLAGLYEQYF. The CDR3 coding sequence is TGTGCCAGCAGCCAAGGCCGACTAGCGGGCCTCTACGAGCAGTACTTC.

In this sample, this clonotype turned up a few times. This chain joins TRBV18 and TRBJ2-2; 12 bases align to TRBD2. This CDR3 has 18 residues. CDR1 is KGHSH, CDR2 LQKENI, per germline. V lost 1 base, J lost 7 bases, and 10 bases stayed unmatched. CDR3 DNA sequence: TGTGCCAGCTCACCACTTGACAGGACTAGCGGGAACCGCGGGGAGCTGTTTTTT. Its protein product is CASSPLDRTSGNRGELFF.

This clonotype has at least ten counts. The chain couples TRBV7-2 to TRBJ2-2; 8 nucleotides align to TRBD2. This CDR3 contains 16 residues. The V and J ends lost 1 base and 7 bases, in that order; junction bases with no gene match: 8. Germline V lookup: CDR1 SGHTA, CDR2 FQGNSA. The DNA of the CDR3 is TGTGCCAGCAGCTTAGTAACGGGAGGGCACGGCGGGGAGCTGTTTTTT. Encoded protein: CASSLVTGGHGGELFF. Full variable domain (outside the CDR3, taken from reference TRBV7-2 and TRBJ2-2): GAGVSQSPSNKVTEKGKDVELRCDPISGHTALYWYRQSLGQGLEFLIYFQGNSAPDKSGLPSDRFSAERTGGSVSTLTIQRTQQEDSAVYLCASSLVTGGHGGELFFGEGSRLTVL.

The chain has TRBV20-1 and TRBJ2-7; TRBD2 matches 9 bases. CDR3 length: 20 amino acids. CDR1 is DFQATT, CDR2 SNEGSKA, per germline (reference sequence). Trimming cost V 4 bases and J 0 bases; bases outside gene matches: 22. CDR3 in amino acids: CSAKEGPEGLAGPGSYEQYF. The DNA of the CDR3 is TGCAGTGCTAAAGAGGGACCCGAGGGGCTAGCGGGACCAGGCTCCTACGAGCAGTACTTC.

This clonotype was observed at least ten times. The chain uses TRBV28 and TRBJ1-5; 8 bases map to TRBD1. The germline gives CDR1 MDHEN, CDR2 SYDVKM. The CDR3 consists of 17 residues. V was pared by 5 bases and J by 0 bases, with 9 bases of the junction left unmatched. The CDR3 nucleotides are TGTGCCAGCAGTCCTCGACAGGGGCTCTATAGCAATCAGCCCCAGCATTTT. Its protein is CASSPRQGLYSNQPQHF.

This clonotype was recorded at least ten times. J is TRBJ2-3 and V is TRBV7-9, with TRBD2 as a possible D gene (6 bases). CDR1 is SEHNR and CDR2 is FQNEAQ in the germline V gene (reference sequence). V was pared by 11 bases and J by 5 bases, with 11 bases between. The CDR3 loop spans 11 amino acids. The CDR3 nucleotides read TGTGCCGATTCCGGGGGAGATACGCAGTATTTT. Translating gives CADSGGDTQYF.

This chain uses TRBV28 with TRBJ1-4, with 10 positions matching TRBD1. Germline CDR1 and CDR2: MDHEN and SYDVKM. This CDR3 is 15 amino acids long. V was clipped by 6 bases and J by 7 bases; unmatched bases: 8. The CDR3 DNA follows: TGTGCCAGCAGCACCGGGACAGGGGTTGGTGAAAAACTGTTTTTT. Amino acid sequence: CASSTGTGVGEKLFF.